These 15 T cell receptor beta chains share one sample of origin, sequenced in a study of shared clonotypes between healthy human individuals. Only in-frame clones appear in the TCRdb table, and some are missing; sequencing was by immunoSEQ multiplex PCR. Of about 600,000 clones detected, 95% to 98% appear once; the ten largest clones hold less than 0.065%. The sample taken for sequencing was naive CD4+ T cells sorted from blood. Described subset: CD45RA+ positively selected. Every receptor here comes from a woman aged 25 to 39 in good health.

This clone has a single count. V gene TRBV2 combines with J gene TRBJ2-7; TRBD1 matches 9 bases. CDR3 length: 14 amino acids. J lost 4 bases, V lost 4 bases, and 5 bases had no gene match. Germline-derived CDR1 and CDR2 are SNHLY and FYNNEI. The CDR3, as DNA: TGTGCCAGCAGTGGACAGGGGGGATATTACGAGCAGTACTTC. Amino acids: CASSGQGGYYEQYF.

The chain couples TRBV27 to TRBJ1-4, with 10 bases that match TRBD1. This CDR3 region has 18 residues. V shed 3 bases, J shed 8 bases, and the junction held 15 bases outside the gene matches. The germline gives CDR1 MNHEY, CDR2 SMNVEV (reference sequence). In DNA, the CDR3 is TGTGCCAGCAGTTTCGTCGCCGTACCGGGACAGGGGCAGGAAAAACTGTTTTTT. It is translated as CASSFVAVPGQGQEKLFF.

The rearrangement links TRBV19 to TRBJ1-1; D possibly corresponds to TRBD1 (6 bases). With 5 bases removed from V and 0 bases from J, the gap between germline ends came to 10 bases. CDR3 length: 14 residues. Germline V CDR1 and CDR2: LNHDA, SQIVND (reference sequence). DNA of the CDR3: TGTGCCAGTAGTGCCCAGGGGATGAACACTGAAGCTTTCTTT. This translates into CASSAQGMNTEAFF.

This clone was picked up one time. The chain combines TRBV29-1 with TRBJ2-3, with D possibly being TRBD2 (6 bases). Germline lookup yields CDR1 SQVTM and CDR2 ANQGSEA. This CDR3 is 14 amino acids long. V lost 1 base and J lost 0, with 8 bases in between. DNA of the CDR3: TGCAGCGTTGAAGGGGCGGGAAGCACAGATACGCAGTATTTT. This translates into CSVEGAGSTDTQYF.

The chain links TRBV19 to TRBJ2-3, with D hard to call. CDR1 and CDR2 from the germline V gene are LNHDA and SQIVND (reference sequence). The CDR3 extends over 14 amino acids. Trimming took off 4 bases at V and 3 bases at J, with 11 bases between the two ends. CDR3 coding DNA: TGTGCCAGTAGTAATATGCAAAGGACAGATACGCAGTATTTT. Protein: CASSNMQRTDTQYF.

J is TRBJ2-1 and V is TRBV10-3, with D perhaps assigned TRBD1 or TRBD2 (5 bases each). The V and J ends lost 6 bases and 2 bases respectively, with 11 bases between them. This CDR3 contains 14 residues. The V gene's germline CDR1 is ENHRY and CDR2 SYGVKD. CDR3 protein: CAISPGPTYNEQFF. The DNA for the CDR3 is TGTGCCATCAGCCCGGGACCCACCTACAATGAGCAGTTCTTC.

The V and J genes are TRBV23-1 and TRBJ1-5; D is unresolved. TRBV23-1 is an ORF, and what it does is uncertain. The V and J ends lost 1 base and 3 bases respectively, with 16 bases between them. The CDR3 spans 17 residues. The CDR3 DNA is TGCGCCAGCAGTCAATGGGGTGTTGGGGAAGACAATCAGCCCCAGCATTTT. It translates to CASSQWGVGEDNQPQHF.

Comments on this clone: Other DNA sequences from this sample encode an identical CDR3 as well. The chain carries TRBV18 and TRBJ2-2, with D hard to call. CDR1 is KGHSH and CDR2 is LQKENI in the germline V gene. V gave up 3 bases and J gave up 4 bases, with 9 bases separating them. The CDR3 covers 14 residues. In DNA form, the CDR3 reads TGTGCCAGCTCACCCCCGTCGACCACCGGGGAGCTGTTTTTT. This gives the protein CASSPPSTTGELFF.

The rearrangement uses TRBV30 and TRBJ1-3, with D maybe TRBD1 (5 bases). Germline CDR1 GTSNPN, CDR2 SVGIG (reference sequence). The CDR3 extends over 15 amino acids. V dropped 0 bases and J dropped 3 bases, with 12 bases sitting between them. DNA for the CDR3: TGTGCCTGGAGTGTAGGTGGGACGGATGGAAACACCATATATTTT. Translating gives CAWSVGGTDGNTIYF.

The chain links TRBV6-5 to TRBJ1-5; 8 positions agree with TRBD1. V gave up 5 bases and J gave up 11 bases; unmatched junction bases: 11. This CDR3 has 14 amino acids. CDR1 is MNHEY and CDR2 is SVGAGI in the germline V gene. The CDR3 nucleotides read TGTGCCAGCAGTACCGGGACAGGTCAGTTGACCCAGCATTTT. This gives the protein CASSTGTGQLTQHF.

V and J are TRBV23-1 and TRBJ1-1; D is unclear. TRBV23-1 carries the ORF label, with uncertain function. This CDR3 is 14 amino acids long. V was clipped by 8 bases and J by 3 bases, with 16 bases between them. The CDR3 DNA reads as TGCGCCAGCTCAGAATCGGCGTTTTACACTGAAGCTTTCTTT. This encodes CASSESAFYTEAFF.

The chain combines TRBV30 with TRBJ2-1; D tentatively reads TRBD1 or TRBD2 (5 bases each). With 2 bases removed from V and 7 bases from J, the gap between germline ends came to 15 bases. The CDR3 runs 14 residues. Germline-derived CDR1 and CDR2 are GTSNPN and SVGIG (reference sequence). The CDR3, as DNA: TGTGCCTGGAGTCGGGTCAGGGAGCGTAATGAGCAGTTCTTC. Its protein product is CAWSRVRERNEQFF. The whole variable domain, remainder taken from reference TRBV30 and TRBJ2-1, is SQTIHQWPATLVQPVGSPLSLECTVEGTSNPNLYWYRQAAGRGLQLLFYSVGIGQISSEVPQNLSASRPQDRQFILSSKKLLLSDSGFYLCAWSRVRERNEQFFGPGTRLTVL.

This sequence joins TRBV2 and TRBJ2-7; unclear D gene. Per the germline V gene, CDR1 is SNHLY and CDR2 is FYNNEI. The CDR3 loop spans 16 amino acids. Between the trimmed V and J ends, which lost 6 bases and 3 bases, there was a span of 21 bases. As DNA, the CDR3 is TGTGCCAGCAGAGAACATATAGCCCAACTTATCTACGAGCAGTACTTC. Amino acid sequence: CASREHIAQLIYEQYF.

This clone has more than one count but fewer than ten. CDR3: CASGVVGNTIYF. CDR3 bases: TGTGCCAGCGGGGTTGTTGGAAACACCATATATTTT. The chain has TRBV6-5 and TRBJ1-3; D is ambiguous. CDR3 length equals 12 residues. Germline CDR1 MNHEY, CDR2 SVGAGI. Deletions cut 8 bases from V and 3 bases from J, with 8 bases between.

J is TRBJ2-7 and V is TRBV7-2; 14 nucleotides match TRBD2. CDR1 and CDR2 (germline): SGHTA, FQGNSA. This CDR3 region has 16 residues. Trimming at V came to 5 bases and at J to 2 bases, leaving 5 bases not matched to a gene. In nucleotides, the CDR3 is TGTGCCAGCAGCCCAGGGACTAGCGGGAGCCCCTACGAGCAGTACTTC. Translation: CASSPGTSGSPYEQYF. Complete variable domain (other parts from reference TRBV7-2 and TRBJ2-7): GAGVSQSPSNKVTEKGKDVELRCDPISGHTALYWYRQSLGQGLEFLIYFQGNSAPDKSGLPSDRFSAERTGGSVSTLTIQRTQQEDSAVYLCASSPGTSGSPYEQYFGPGTRLTVT.